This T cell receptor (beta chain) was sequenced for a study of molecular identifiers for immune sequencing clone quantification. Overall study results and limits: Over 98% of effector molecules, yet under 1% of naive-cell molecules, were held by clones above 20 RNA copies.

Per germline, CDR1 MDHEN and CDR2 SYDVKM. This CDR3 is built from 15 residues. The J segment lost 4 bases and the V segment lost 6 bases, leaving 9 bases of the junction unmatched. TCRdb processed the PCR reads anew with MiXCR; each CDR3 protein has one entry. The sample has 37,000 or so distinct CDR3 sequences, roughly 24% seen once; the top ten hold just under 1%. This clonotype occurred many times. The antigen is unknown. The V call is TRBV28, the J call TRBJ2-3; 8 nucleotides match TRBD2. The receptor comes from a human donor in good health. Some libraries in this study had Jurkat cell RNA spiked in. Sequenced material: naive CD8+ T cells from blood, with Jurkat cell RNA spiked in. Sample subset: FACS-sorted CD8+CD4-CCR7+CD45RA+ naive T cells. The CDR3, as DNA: TGTGCCAGCAGGGATGGGCGGGAGGTCCCAGATACGCAGTATTTT. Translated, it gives CASRDGREVPDTQYF.